This TCR beta chain was recorded in a study of Ad26.COV2.S vaccination and SARS-CoV-2 variants (dated by TCRdb to 2020 to 2022). For context, the study as a whole: The specificity and breadth of SARS-CoV-2-reactive T cell receptors after Ad26.COV2.S vaccination were assessed by TCRbeta repertoire sequencing. A total of approximately 32 samples were included in the TCR-sequenced set, comprising around 19 Ad26.COV2.S vaccine recipients, 5 placebo recipients and 8 SARS-CoV-2 convalescent individuals. Broad study findings and their caveats: The authors noted that total T cell responses may have been underestimated by the TCR breadth and depth analyses. Ad26.COV2.S recipients had higher spike-specific TCR breadth than placebo recipients (P = 0.0014). Vaccine and placebo recipients had comparable non-spike TCR breadth, which fits with the vaccine containing only spike. Substantial breadth of spike-specific CD8+ and CD4+ T cell responses was reported after vaccination.

The immunoSEQ Assay was used to sequence TCRbeta CDR3 regions. After extraction, genomic DNA underwent amplification by bias-controlled multiplex PCR, followed by high-throughput sequencing. In the paper's pipeline: To quantify the absolute abundance of each unique TCRbeta CDR3 region, sequences were collapsed and filtered. T cell fraction was estimated by normalizing TCRbeta template counts to usable DNA, with usable DNA measured through amplification of reference genes found in all nucleated cells. Repertoire TCRs were annotated as SARS-CoV-2-specific by exact matching of V gene, CDR3 amino acid sequence and J gene to a known reactive TCR set. The reference SARS-CoV-2 TCR set came from MIRA and was filtered for enrichment in COVID-19-positive ImmuneCODE repertoires, removing public or cross-reactive TCRs. Based on the MIRA antigens, annotated TCRs were further analysed at the level of specific ORF or position within ORF. Depth was the summed frequency of annotated unique rearrangements, while breadth was defined as annotated unique rearrangements over total unique productive rearrangements. Two-sided Wilcoxon rank-sum tests were applied when comparing TCR breadth between groups. Sourced from immuneACCESS, this table was stored by TCRdb with only in-frame sequences that have V and J called. A share of the clones is absent; for the studies checked, an unresolved V gene accounts for under half, and the remainder has no known explanation. That table supplies the V and J calls and clone size; D and trimming were determined from the DNA. Here the sample has around 140,000 clones; roughly 88% occur a single time. The biggest ten clones account for approximately 5.1% of the sample.

On this clone: Its antigen remains undetermined. It has no much larger one-base neighbor in the sample; base qualities were not kept.

CDR1 WSHSY and CDR2 SAAADI were looked up in the germline V gene. Reading from cysteine to phenylalanine, the CDR3 counts 15 amino acids. Only CDR3 DNA is held: 45 bases, read in frame from base 1. V is cut by 0 bases and J by 2 bases, and the space between the germline ends is 8 bases. The sample's time point label, in plain terms: individuals recovered from natural SARS-CoV-2 infection. This material consisted of peripheral blood, taken after recovery from COVID-19. The clonotype comes from a human donor who had recovered from COVID-19. The sequence links TRBV10-2 to TRBJ1-5; perhaps TRBD1 is the D gene, with 5 bases matching. The CDR3: CASSESSTGNQPQHF. The nucleotides are TGCGCCAGCAGTGAGTCGTCGACAGGCAATCAGCCCCAGCATTTT.